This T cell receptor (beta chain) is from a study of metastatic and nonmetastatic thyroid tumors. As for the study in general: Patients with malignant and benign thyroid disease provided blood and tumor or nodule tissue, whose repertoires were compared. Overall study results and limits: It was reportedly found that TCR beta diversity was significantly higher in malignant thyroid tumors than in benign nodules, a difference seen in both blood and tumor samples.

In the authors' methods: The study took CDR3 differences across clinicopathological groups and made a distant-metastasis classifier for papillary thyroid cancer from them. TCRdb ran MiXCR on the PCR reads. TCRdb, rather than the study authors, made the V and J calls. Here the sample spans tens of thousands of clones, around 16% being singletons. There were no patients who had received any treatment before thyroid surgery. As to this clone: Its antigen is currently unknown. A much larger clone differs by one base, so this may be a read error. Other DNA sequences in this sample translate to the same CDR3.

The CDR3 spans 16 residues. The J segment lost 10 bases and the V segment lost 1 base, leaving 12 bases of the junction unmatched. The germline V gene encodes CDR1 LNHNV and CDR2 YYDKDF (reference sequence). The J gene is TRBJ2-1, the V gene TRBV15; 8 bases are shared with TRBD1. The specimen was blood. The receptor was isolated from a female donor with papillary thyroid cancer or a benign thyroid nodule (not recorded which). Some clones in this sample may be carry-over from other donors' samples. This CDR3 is CATSRGRTGLINEQFF. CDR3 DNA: TGTGCCACCAGCAGAGGGAGGACAGGGCTTATTAACGAGCAGTTCTTC.